This section outlines one T cell receptor (beta chain) sequence together with its context. Antigen: not known. The PCR contained 60 Vbeta and 13 Jbeta primers. Repertoires were generated with immunoSEQ multiplex PCR, while TCRdb's copy carries only in-frame clones and drops some. The sample carries some 130,000 clones, approximately 80% recorded once. This sample stems from a study of cytomegalovirus exposure and HLA in healthy donors. General study results and limits: Donors were assumed by presence/absence analyses to have roughly uniform sequencing depth. A later analysis reportedly identified an Asian-associated ancestry cluster as carrying fewer N-insertions than the 666-donor mean. The authors later found most CMV-associated TCR beta chains appeared HLA-restricted.

V was shortened by 5 bases and J by 3 bases, with 13 bases between the two germline ends. Germline V gene lookup returns CDR1 SEHNR and CDR2 FQNEAQ (reference sequence). The CDR3 is made up of 15 amino acids. The chain uses TRBV7-9 and TRBJ2-2, with D possibly being TRBD1 (5 bases). The specimen was PBMCs. The TCR sequence derives from a man younger than 40 in good health and CMV-seronegative. CDR3 nucleotides: TGTGCCAGCAGCGCCTTCAGGGAATACACCGGGGAGCTGTTTTTT. It yields the protein CASSAFREYTGELFF.